Listed here are 13 T cell receptor beta chains from one sample, sequenced in a study of OX40 agonist ivuxolimab in advanced cancers. The assay was immunoSEQ multiplex PCR, and TCRdb's table has in-frame clones only and misses some. The sample carries 100,000 to 150,000 clones, just over 90% recorded once. Source: CD4+ or CD8+ T cells sorted from blood, taken in a trial of the OX40 agonist ivuxolimab. These receptor sequences come from an adult with an advanced solid tumor such as melanoma, head and neck, liver or kidney cancer.

The chain links TRBV5-4 to TRBJ2-7, with D uncertain. CDR3 length: 14 residues. Trimming took 2 bases from V and 3 from J, leaving 12 bases between them. Germline V gives CDR1 SGHNT, CDR2 YYREEE (reference sequence). The CDR3 spells CASSFHIDNYEQYF. The CDR3 nucleotides are TGTGCCAGCAGCTTCCATATAGATAACTACGAGCAGTACTTC.

The chain uses TRBV5-4 and TRBJ1-1; 7 nucleotides line up with TRBD1. The germline V gene encodes CDR1 SGHNT and CDR2 YYREEE (reference sequence). J was trimmed by 4 bases and V by 1 base; bases with no gene match: 19. The CDR3 totals 19 residues. CDR3 nucleotide sequence: TGTGCCAGCAGCTTGAGTGGGGCCGCAGGAGGGGGCGGTGGCACTGAAGCTTTCTTT. Its protein product is CASSLSGAAGGGGGTEAFF.

The chain combines TRBV29-1 with TRBJ2-6; the match to TRBD1 covers 8 bases. This CDR3 is built from 16 residues. Trimming removed 2 bases from V and 4 bases from J; junction bases left unmatched: 7. Germline CDR1 SQVTM, CDR2 ANQGSEA. The CDR3 nucleotides read TGCAGCGTTGAAACTCAGGGGGCTACCGGGGCCAACGTCCTGACTTTC. It specifies CSVETQGATGANVLTF.

The chain couples TRBV19 to TRBJ1-4; a weak D match, TRBD1 (6 bases). V dropped 5 bases and J dropped 4 bases, with 14 bases sitting between them. CDR3 size: 15 residues. Germline assignment: CDR1 LNHDA and CDR2 SQIVND (reference sequence). DNA for the CDR3: TGTGCCAGTAGTGCCACAGGGACCCTTAATGAAAAACTGTTTTTT. This encodes CASSATGTLNEKLFF.

V is TRBV11-2 and J is TRBJ2-2; D call uncertain. CDR3 size: 12 residues. Trimming left V 5 bases short and J 6 bases short, with 7 bases between. CDR1 is SGHAT, CDR2 FQNNGV, per germline. CDR3 nucleotides: TGTGCCAGCAGCCCCACCGCCGGGGAGCTGTTTTTT. It specifies CASSPTAGELFF.

This clone was seen only once. This rearrangement joins TRBV7-9 to TRBJ2-1, with 9 bases matching TRBD1. V shed 5 bases and J 5 bases; nucleotides not matched to a gene: 4. CDR3 length: 14 amino acids. Germline CDR1 is SEHNR and CDR2 is FQNEAQ (reference sequence). CDR3 nucleotide sequence: TGTGCCAGCAGCCCCCGGGACAGGGACAATGAGCAGTTCTTC. It is translated as CASSPRDRDNEQFF.

The DNA of the CDR3 is TGCGCCAGCAGCCAAGATGGGGTAGCGGGAGCTTTAACGCAGTATTTT. This sequence encodes CASSQDGVAGALTQYF. This rearrangement joins TRBV4-3 to TRBJ2-3, with 9 bases matching TRBD2. V was clipped by 0 bases and J by 9 bases; unmatched bases: 10. CDR1 LGHNA and CDR2 YSLEER come from the germline V gene. The CDR3 sequence is 16 residues long.

Note on this clone: The junction differs from germline at one of its ends, possibly a read error. The V call is TRBV19, the J call TRBJ1-5; 7 nucleotides agree with TRBD1. CDR1 and CDR2 (germline): LNHDA, SQIVND (reference sequence). This CDR3 has 16 residues. CDR3 amino acids: CASTPWDSDSNQPRHF. As DNA, the CDR3 is TGTGCCAGTACGCCCTGGGACAGTGATAGCAATCAGCCCCGGCATTTT.

The chain combines TRBV9 with TRBJ2-1; perhaps TRBD2 as D (5 bases). V was pared by 0 bases and J by 0 bases, with 10 bases between. Germline assignment: CDR1 SGDLS and CDR2 YYNGEE. The CDR3 consists of 16 residues. In nucleotides, the CDR3 is TGTGCCAGCAGCGTAGGTACGGGAAGCTCCTACAATGAGCAGTTCTTC. It translates to CASSVGTGSSYNEQFF.

This chain joins TRBV18 and TRBJ2-4; 7 nucleotides agree with TRBD2. Germline V gene sequence: CDR1 KGHSH, CDR2 LQKENI. The CDR3 has 17 residues. V dropped 2 bases and J dropped 0; count of bases not matched to a gene: 7. CDR3 amino acids: CASSPGTKILAKNIQYF. Written as DNA, the CDR3 is TGTGCCAGCTCACCAGGGACTAAAATACTAGCCAAAAACATTCAGTACTTC. Full variable domain (missing parts from reference TRBV18 and TRBJ2-4): NAGVMQNPRHLVRRRGQEARLRCSPMKGHSHVYWYRQLPEEGLKFMVYLQKENIIDESGMPKERFSAEFPKEGPSILRIQQVVRGDSAAYFCASSPGTKILAKNIQYFGAGTRLSVL.

The V and J genes are TRBV5-1 and TRBJ1-1; 7 bases match TRBD1. Losses at the gene ends were 3 bases for V and 1 base for J; bases not matched to a gene: 6. Germline V gives CDR1 SGHRS, CDR2 YFSETQ. There are 15 residues in the CDR3. The CDR3 region is CASSWEGQKNTEAFF. In nucleotides, the CDR3 is TGCGCCAGCAGCTGGGAGGGACAGAAGAACACTGAAGCTTTCTTT.

Comments on this clone: This same CDR3 is encoded by further DNA sequences in the sample. CDR3 region: CASSLISGGTDTQYF. The CDR3 DNA reads TGTGCCAGCAGCTTAATCTCGGGAGGCACAGATACGCAGTATTTT. The chain is built from TRBV7-3 and TRBJ2-3, with D tentatively TRBD2 (6 bases). The CDR3 is 15 residues long. CDR1 and CDR2 (germline): SGHTA, FQGTGA. Trimming removed 1 base from V and 1 base from J, with 9 bases in between.

This rearrangement joins TRBV16 to TRBJ1-1; no clear D. Germline lookup yields CDR1 KGHSY and CDR2 FQNENV. The CDR3 runs to 13 residues. V lost 3 bases and J 1 base, leaving 6 bases between the germline ends. Written as DNA, the CDR3 is TGTGCCAGCAGCCAGGGGAGGAACACTGAAGCTTTCTTT. Its translation: CASSQGRNTEAFF. The variable domain in full, with the rest retrieved from reference TRBV16 and TRBJ1-1, is GEEVAQTPKHLVRGEGQKAKLYCAPIKGHSYVFWYQQVLKNEFKFLISFQNENVFDETGMPKERFSAKCLPNSPCSLEIQATKLEDSAVYFCASSQGRNTEAFFGQGTRLTVV.